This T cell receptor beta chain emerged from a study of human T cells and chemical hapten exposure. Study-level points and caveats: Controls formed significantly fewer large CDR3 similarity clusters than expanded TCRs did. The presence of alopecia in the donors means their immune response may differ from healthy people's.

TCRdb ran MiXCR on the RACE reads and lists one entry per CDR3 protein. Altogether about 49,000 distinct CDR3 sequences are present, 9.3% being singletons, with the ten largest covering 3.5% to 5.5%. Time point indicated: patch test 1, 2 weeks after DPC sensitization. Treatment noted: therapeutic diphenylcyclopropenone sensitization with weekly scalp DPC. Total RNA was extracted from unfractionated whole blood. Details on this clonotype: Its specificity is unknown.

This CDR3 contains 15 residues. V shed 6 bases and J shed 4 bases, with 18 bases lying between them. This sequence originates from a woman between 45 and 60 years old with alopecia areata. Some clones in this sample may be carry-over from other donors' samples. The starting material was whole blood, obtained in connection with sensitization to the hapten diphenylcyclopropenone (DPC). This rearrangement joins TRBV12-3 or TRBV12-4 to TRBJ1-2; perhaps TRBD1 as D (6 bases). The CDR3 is CASSPTGRNSYGYTF. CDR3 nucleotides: TGTGCCAGCAGCCCGACAGGACGAAATTCCTATGGCTACACCTTC.